The 2 T cell receptor beta chains below come from one sample, sequenced in a study of T cell repertoires in cytomegalovirus infection. What these receptors recognize is not known. One entry per CDR3 protein results from TCRdb running MiXCR on the reads. The sample lists hundreds of thousands of distinct CDR3 sequences; about two fifths were seen once. The specimen was cultured PBMCs, collected from culture after CMV antigen stimulation. These receptors were obtained from a human donor in good health (CMV status not recorded). Some clones in this sample may be carry-over from other donors' samples.

V is TRBV6-1 and J is TRBJ2-1, with D possibly being TRBD1 or TRBD2 (6 bases each). The CDR3 has 17 residues. Looked up from germline, CDR1 is MNHNS and CDR2 is SASEGT. V was clipped by 0 bases and J by 4 bases, with 16 bases between them. This CDR3 is CASSEAAGSGEYNEQFF. DNA for the CDR3: TGTGCCAGCAGTGAAGCGGCGGGGTCAGGGGAATACAATGAGCAGTTCTTC.

This clonotype was detected ten times or more. The chain combines TRBV12-3 or TRBV12-4 with TRBJ2-3, with a possible D match to TRBD2 (5 bases). V lost 6 bases, J lost 6 bases, and 10 bases lay in between. The CDR3 totals 12 residues. CDR3 sequence (DNA): TGTGCCAGCAGCCTAGCTTGGGATACGCAGTATTTT. This encodes CASSLAWDTQYF.